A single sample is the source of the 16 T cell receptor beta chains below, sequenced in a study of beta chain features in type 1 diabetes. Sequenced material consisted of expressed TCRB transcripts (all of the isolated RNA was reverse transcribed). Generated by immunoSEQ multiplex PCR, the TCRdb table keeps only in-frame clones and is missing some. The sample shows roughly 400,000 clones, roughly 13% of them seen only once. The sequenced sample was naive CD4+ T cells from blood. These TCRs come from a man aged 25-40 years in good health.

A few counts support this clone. The CDR3 protein is CASSERLGLSTDTQYF. As DNA, the CDR3 is TGTGCCAGCAGTGAACGTTTGGGCCTTAGCACAGATACGCAGTATTTT. The V call is TRBV6-1, the J call TRBJ2-3, with no clear D. V was shortened by 2 bases and J by 0 bases, with 12 bases between the two germline ends. The CDR3 totals 16 residues. CDR1 is MNHNS, CDR2 SASEGT, per germline.

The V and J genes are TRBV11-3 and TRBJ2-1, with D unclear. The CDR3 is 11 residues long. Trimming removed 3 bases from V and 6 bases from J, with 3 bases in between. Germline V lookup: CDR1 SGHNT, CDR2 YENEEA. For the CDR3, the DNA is TGTGCCAGCAGCTTTCTCAATGAGCAGTTCTTC. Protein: CASSFLNEQFF.

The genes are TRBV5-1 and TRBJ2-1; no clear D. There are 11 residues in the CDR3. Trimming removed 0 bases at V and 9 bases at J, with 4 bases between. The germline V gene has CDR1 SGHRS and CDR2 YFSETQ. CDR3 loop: CASSLEREQFF. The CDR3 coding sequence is TGCGCCAGCAGCTTGGAGCGTGAGCAGTTCTTC.

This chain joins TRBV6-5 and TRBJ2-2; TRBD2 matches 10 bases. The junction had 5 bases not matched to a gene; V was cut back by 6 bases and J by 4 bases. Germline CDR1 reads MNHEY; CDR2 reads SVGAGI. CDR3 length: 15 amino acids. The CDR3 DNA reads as TGTGCCAGCAGAACGGGACTAGCGAGCACCGGGGAGCTGTTTTTT. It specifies CASRTGLASTGELFF.

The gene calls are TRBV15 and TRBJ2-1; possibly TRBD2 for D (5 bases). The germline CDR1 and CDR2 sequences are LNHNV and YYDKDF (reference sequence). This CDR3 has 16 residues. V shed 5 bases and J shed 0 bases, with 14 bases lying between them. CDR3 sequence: CATSGSLGSSYNEQFF. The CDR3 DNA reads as TGTGCCACCAGCGGCTCACTAGGGAGCTCCTACAATGAGCAGTTCTTC.

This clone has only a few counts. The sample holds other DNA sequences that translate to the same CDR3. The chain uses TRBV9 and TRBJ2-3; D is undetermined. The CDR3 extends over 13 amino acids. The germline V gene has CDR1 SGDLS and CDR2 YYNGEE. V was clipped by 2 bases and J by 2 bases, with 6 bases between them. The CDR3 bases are TGTGCCAGCAGCGTGGGGTACACAGATACGCAGTATTTT. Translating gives CASSVGYTDTQYF.

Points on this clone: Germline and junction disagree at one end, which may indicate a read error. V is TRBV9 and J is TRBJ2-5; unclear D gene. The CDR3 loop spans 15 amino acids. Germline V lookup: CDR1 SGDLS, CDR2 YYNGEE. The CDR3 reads CASTVAGFRQETQYF. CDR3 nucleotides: TGTGCCAGCACCGTAGCCGGATTTAGGCAAGAGACCCAGTACTTC.

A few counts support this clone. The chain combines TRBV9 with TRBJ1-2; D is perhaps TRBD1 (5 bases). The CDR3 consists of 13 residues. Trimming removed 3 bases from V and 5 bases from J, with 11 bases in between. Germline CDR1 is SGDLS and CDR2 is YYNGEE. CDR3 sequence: CASSALTGYGYTF. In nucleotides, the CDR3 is TGTGCCAGCAGCGCCTTAACAGGATATGGCTACACCTTC.

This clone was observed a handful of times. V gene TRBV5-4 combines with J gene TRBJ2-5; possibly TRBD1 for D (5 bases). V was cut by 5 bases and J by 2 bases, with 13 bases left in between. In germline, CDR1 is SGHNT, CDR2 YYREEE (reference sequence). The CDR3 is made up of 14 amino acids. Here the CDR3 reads CASSLKGQQETQYF. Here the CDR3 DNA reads TGTGCCAGCAGTCTAAAGGGGCAACAAGAGACCCAGTACTTC.

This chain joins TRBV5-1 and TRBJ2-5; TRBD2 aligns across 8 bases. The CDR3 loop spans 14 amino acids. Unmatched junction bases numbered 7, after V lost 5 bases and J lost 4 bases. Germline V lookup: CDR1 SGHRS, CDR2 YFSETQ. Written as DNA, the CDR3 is TGCGCCAGCAGATTCACACTAGCGGCAGAGACCCAGTACTTC. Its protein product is CASRFTLAAETQYF.

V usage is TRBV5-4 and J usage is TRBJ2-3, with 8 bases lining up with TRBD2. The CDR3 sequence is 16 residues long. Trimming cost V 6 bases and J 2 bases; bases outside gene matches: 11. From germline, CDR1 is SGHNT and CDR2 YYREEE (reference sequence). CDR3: CASTQYSGGYTDTQYF. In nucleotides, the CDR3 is TGTGCCAGCACCCAATATTCGGGGGGGTACACAGATACGCAGTATTTT.

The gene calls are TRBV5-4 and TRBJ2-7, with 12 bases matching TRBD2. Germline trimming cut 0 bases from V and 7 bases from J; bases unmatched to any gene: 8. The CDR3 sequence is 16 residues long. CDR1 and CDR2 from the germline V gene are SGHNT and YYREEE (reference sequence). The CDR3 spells CASSLDPSGRAKEQYV. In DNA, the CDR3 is TGTGCCAGCAGCTTGGACCCTAGCGGGAGGGCGAAAGAGCAGTACGTC.

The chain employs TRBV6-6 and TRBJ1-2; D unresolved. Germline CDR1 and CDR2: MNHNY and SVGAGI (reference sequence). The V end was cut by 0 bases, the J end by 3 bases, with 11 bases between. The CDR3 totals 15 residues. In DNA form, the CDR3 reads TGTGCCAGCAGTTACTCGATCACGGGAGACTATGGCTACACCTTC. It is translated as CASSYSITGDYGYTF.

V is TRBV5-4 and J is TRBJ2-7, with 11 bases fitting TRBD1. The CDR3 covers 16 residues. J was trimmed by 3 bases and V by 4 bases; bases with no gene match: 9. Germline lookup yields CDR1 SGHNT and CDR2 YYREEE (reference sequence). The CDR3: CASSPNRDRGGYEQYF. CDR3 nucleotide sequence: TGTGCCAGCAGCCCAAACCGGGACAGGGGGGGCTACGAGCAGTACTTC. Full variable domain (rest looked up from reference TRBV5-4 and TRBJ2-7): ETGVTQSPTHLIKTRGQQVTLRCSSQSGHNTVSWYQQALGQGPQFIFQYYREEENGRGNFPPRFSGLQFPNYSSELNVNALELDDSALYLCASSPNRDRGGYEQYFGPGTRLTVT.

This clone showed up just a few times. CDR3 DNA: TGTGCCAGCTCGCCAAGGTCGTCCAGGGCCGAGACCCAGTACTTC. Its translation: CASSPRSSRAETQYF. V and J are TRBV18 and TRBJ2-5, with D possibly TRBD1 on 5 matching bases. This CDR3 is built from 15 residues. Trimming cost V 6 bases and J 5 bases, with 19 bases left between them. CDR1 and CDR2 (germline): KGHSH, LQKENI.

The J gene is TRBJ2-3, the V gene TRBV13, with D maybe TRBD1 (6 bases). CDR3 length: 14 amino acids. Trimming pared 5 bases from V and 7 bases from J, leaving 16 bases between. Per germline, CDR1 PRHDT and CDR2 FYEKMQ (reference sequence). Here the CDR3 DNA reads TGTGCCAGCAGCAGGGAACAGGGTCGATATACGCAGTATTTT. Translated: CASSREQGRYTQYF.